This is a list of T cell receptor beta chains from one sample in a study of OX40 agonist ivuxolimab in advanced cancers. Clones were sequenced by immunoSEQ multiplex PCR, and TCRdb holds only the in-frame ones, with some missing. Of about 88,000 clones listed, approximately 85% are singletons. Sequencing used CD4+ or CD8+ T cells sorted from blood, obtained in a trial of the OX40 agonist ivuxolimab. Every receptor here comes from an adult with an advanced solid tumor such as melanoma, head and neck, liver or kidney cancer. The CDR3 runs from the conserved cysteine through the conserved F or W. Each record gives: V gene, clone size, D gene, J gene, CDR3 protein, CDR3 DNA. D genes are given only for firm matches. Clone size is given for some rows only: seen once, a few or many times, or a class if the clone is expanded.

TRBV28,-,TRBD2,TRBJ2-3,CASNLIAGVGTDTQYF,TGTGCCAGCAACTTAATAGCGGGAGTGGGCACAGATACGCAGTATTTT
TRBV7-3,-,-,TRBJ2-5,CASSANVAGEETQYF,TGTGCCAGCAGCGCCAATGTTGCCGGGGAAGAGACCCAGTACTTC
TRBV7-9,-,-,TRBJ1-2,CASSLDRRGGPGYTF,TGTGCCAGCAGCTTAGATAGGAGGGGAGGTCCCGGCTACACCTTC
TRBV18,-,TRBD1,TRBJ1-1,CASSPRGDRSTEAFF,TGTGCCAGCTCACCCAGGGGGGATCGGAGCACTGAAGCTTTCTTT
TRBV9,-,-,TRBJ2-2,CASSAQPGTGELFF,TGTGCCAGCAGCGCCCAACCTGGGACCGGGGAGCTGTTTTTT
TRBV2,-,-,TRBJ2-7,CASKRGGTYEQYF,TGTGCCAGCAAGAGGGGTGGGACCTACGAGCAGTACTTC
TRBV5-8,-,-,TRBJ2-2,CASSWGDANTGELFF,TGTGCCAGCAGCTGGGGGGACGCGAACACCGGGGAGCTGTTTTTT
TRBV21-1,-,-,TRBJ2-1,CASSKECNEQFF,TGTGCCAGCAGCAAAGAATGCAATGAGCAGTTCTTC
TRBV19,-,TRBD1,TRBJ1-2,CASSMAGTAVSSGGYTF,TGTGCCAGTAGTATGGCCGGGACAGCCGTGTCATCCGGCGGCTACACCTTC
TRBV4-1,-,-,TRBJ2-5,CASSQVSWPQETQYF,TGCGCCAGCAGCCAAGTGAGTTGGCCCCAAGAGACCCAGTACTTC
TRBV18,-,-,TRBJ1-2,CASSPLETRGYTF,TGTGCCAGCTCACCACTCGAAACTCGGGGCTACACCTTC
TRBV28,-,-,TRBJ2-3,CASTRFRDTQYF,TGTGCCAGCACTCGCTTTCGTGATACGCAGTATTTT
TRBV5-6,-,TRBD1,TRBJ1-2,CASSSTRTGLSYTF,TGTGCCAGCAGTTCCACGCGGACAGGGTTGAGCTACACCTTC
TRBV6-1,-,-,TRBJ1-5,CASSFKGAGNQPQHF,TGTGCCAGCAGTTTTAAGGGTGCAGGCAATCAGCCCCAGCATTTT
TRBV25-1,-,TRBD2,TRBJ2-1,CASSEPRGGGYNEQFF,TGTGCCAGCAGTGAACCGCGGGGGGGCGGGTACAATGAGCAGTTCTTC
TRBV5-4,-,-,TRBJ2-5,CASSLAGAGETQYF,TGTGCCAGCAGCTTGGCGGGGGCCGGGGAGACCCAGTACTTC
TRBV18,few,TRBD2,TRBJ2-1,CASSWLEKRGSDEQFF,TGTGCCAGCTCCTGGCTGGAGAAGCGGGGTAGCGATGAGCAGTTCTTC
TRBV27,-,-,TRBJ1-6,CASSIHRDSPLHF,TGTGCCAGCAGTATCCACAGGGATTCACCCCTCCACTTT
TRBV18,-,TRBD1,TRBJ2-7,CASSPFEGQNYEQYF,TGTGCCAGCTCACCATTTGAGGGACAGAATTACGAGCAGTACTTC
TRBV23-1,-,TRBD1,TRBJ1-5,CASSLLQGLDQPQHF,TGCGCCAGCAGTCTACTACAGGGGCTCGATCAGCCCCAGCATTTT
TRBV4-1,-,-,TRBJ2-3,CASSHDEQGHTQYF,TGCGCCAGCAGCCATGACGAACAGGGACATACGCAGTATTTT
TRBV4-2,-,-,TRBJ2-3,CASSDGVRTDTQYF,TGTGCCAGCAGCGACGGGGTGCGCACAGATACGCAGTATTTT
TRBV7-9,-,-,TRBJ1-5,CASSLAAANQPQHF,TGTGCCAGCAGCTTAGCCGCGGCCAATCAGCCCCAGCATTTT
TRBV7-3,-,TRBD2,TRBJ2-2,CASRLSGGPNTGELFF,TGTGCCAGCAGACTAAGCGGGGGCCCGAACACCGGGGAGCTGTTTTTT
TRBV27,-,-,TRBJ2-5,CASSLSPQGGTQYF,TGTGCCAGCAGTTTATCCCCTCAAGGCGGGACCCAGTACTTC
TRBV20-1,-,-,TRBJ2-5,CSASEDPQYF,TGCAGTGCTAGTGAGGACCCCCAGTACTTC
TRBV14,-,TRBD1,TRBJ1-1,CASSLGTDNTEAFF,TGTGCCAGCAGCCTTGGGACAGACAACACTGAAGCTTTCTTT
TRBV6-5,-,-,TRBJ1-1,CASSPPGHTEAFF,TGTGCCAGCAGTCCCCCGGGACACACTGAAGCTTTCTTT
TRBV7-2,-,-,TRBJ1-5,CASSLEGTRIQPQHF,TGTGCCAGCAGCTTAGAGGGGACTAGAATACAGCCCCAGCATTTT
TRBV7-9,-,-,TRBJ1-1,CASSLVRSRGTEAFF,TGTGCCAGCAGCTTAGTTCGGTCAAGGGGGACTGAAGCTTTCTTT
TRBV7-3,-,-,TRBJ2-5,CASSPGLPYTYF,TGTGCCAGCAGCCCGGGATTGCCCTATACCTACTTC
TRBV19,-,-,TRBJ1-2,CASSIDTAYGYTF,TGTGCCAGTAGTATAGATACAGCCTATGGCTACACCTTC
TRBV9,-,TRBD1,TRBJ1-3,CASSVTTGVAGNTIYF,TGTGCCAGCAGCGTGACGACAGGGGTGGCTGGAAACACCATATATTTT
TRBV5-1,-,-,TRBJ2-5,CASSLGSSLQETQYF,TGCGCCAGCAGCTTGGGATCAAGCCTGCAAGAGACCCAGTACTTC
TRBV5-5,-,-,TRBJ1-2,CASRRGTEPSEGYTF,TGTGCCAGCAGGAGAGGGACGGAGCCTTCTGAGGGCTACACCTTC
TRBV30,-,-,TRBJ2-7,CAWSVRRGGRSAYEQYF,TGTGCCTGGAGTGTACGGAGGGGGGGACGGAGTGCCTACGAGCAGTACTTC
TRBV7-9,-,TRBD2,TRBJ2-3,CASSPGTSGVTDTQYF,TGTGCCAGCAGCCCTGGGACTAGCGGGGTCACAGATACGCAGTATTTT
TRBV12-1,-,-,TRBJ1-1,CASSFRGVGTEAFF,TGTGCCAGCAGCTTTCGGGGAGTAGGAACTGAAGCTTTCTTT
TRBV6-5,-,TRBD1,TRBJ1-5,CASSYSRGTDQHF,TGTGCCAGCAGTTACTCGCGGGGGACAGACCAGCATTTT
TRBV13,few,TRBD1,TRBJ1-6,CASSTRQGDSPLHF,TGTGCCAGCAGCACTAGACAGGGGGATTCACCCCTCCACTTT
TRBV29-1,-,-,TRBJ2-7,CSVGLAYEQYF,TGCAGCGTCGGCCTCGCCTACGAGCAGTACTTC
TRBV27,-,TRBD1,TRBJ1-4,CASSRQGFDEKLFF,TGTGCCAGCAGCAGACAGGGTTTCGATGAAAAACTGTTTTTT
TRBV28,-,-,TRBJ1-3,CASGGGPLSGNTIYF,TGTGCCAGCGGGGGGGGACCGCTCTCTGGAAACACCATATATTTT
TRBV14,-,-,TRBJ1-6,CASSQELNSPLHF,TGTGCCAGCAGCCAAGAACTTAATTCACCCCTCCACTTT
TRBV2,-,TRBD2,TRBJ2-1,CASSRGLAGAGEQFF,TGTGCCAGCAGCCGAGGACTAGCGGGGGCGGGTGAGCAGTTCTTC
TRBV18,-,-,TRBJ2-3,CASSPPSGDTQYF,TGTGCCAGCTCACCCCCGTCGGGAGATACGCAGTATTTT
TRBV28,few,TRBD1,TRBJ2-5,CASSRSGGSETQYF,TGTGCCAGCAGTCGTTCAGGGGGCTCGGAGACCCAGTACTTC
TRBV7-8,-,-,TRBJ1-5,CASSSNPQGTGQPQHF,TGTGCCAGCAGCTCCAACCCACAGGGAACGGGCCAGCCCCAGCATTTT
TRBV28,-,TRBD1,TRBJ2-5,CASSGTAQETQYF,TGTGCCAGCAGTGGGACAGCCCAAGAGACCCAGTACTTC
TRBV28,-,TRBD1,TRBJ1-2,CASSRGQGKGYTF,TGTGCCAGCAGCCGGGGACAGGGAAAAGGCTACACCTTC
TRBV30,-,-,TRBJ1-5,CAWSVQDYQPQHF,TGTGCCTGGAGTGTACAAGATTATCAGCCCCAGCATTTT
TRBV19,-,-,TRBJ1-2,CASSIMGWWTPGYGYTF,TGTGCCAGTAGTATAATGGGGTGGTGGACACCCGGCTATGGCTACACCTTC
TRBV27,-,-,TRBJ2-1,CASSSPKPGWRNEQFF,TGTGCCAGCAGTTCCCCGAAACCCGGCTGGAGAAATGAGCAGTTCTTC
TRBV30,medium-sized,-,TRBJ1-1,CAWSVLGTAFF,TGTGCCTGGAGTGTCTTAGGGACAGCTTTCTTT
TRBV6-5,-,TRBD1,TRBJ1-4,CASSPRGRTEKLFF,TGTGCCAGCAGCCCCAGGGGGCGCACTGAAAAACTGTTTTTT